This T cell receptor (beta chain) was sequenced during a study of blood T cells in healthy people across ages. It was with a sample-barcoded 5' primer and a J-beta primer mix that a second PCR of about 6 to 12 cycles was run. One entry per CDR3 protein, called by TCRdb with MiXCR from the 5' RACE reads. The table shows over a million distinct CDR3 sequences, with 20% to 25% occurring only once. Per the germline V gene, CDR1 is ENHRY and CDR2 is SYGVKD. The junction had 9 bases not matched to a gene; V was cut back by 10 bases and J by 6 bases. The CDR3 covers 15 residues. The same sample was also studied in work on T cells of mothers and their children.

This chain links TRBV10-3 with TRBJ2-3, with 14 bases matching TRBD2. This receptor was taken from a girl aged 2 to 10 in good health. The sequencing input was blood. The CDR3 is CATGTSGSLADTQYF. CDR3 sequence (DNA): TGTGCCACTGGGACTAGCGGGAGTCTGGCGGATACGCAGTATTTT.